The following is a TCR beta chain sequence with its context. The sample carries other DNA sequences with the same CDR3. This CDR3 has 16 amino acids. With 0 bases removed from V and 1 base from J, the gap between germline ends came to 9 bases. The germline V gene encodes CDR1 MGHRA and CDR2 YSYEKL. The table came from immunoSEQ multiplex PCR; TCRdb's copy has only in-frame clones and leaves some out. The sample has about 240,000 clones; 70% to 90% are singletons. This sample was taken from a study of blood T cell repertoires in COVID-19. The chain combines TRBV4-1 with TRBJ2-2; D might be TRBD1 (6 bases). The sequencing input was peripheral blood. The receptor was isolated from a man aged 50 or older with COVID-19, enrolled during active disease. In DNA form, the CDR3 reads TGCGCCAGCAGCCAAGATGGGGGCCGGAACACCGGGGAGCTGTTTTTT. The encoded protein is CASSQDGGRNTGELFF.